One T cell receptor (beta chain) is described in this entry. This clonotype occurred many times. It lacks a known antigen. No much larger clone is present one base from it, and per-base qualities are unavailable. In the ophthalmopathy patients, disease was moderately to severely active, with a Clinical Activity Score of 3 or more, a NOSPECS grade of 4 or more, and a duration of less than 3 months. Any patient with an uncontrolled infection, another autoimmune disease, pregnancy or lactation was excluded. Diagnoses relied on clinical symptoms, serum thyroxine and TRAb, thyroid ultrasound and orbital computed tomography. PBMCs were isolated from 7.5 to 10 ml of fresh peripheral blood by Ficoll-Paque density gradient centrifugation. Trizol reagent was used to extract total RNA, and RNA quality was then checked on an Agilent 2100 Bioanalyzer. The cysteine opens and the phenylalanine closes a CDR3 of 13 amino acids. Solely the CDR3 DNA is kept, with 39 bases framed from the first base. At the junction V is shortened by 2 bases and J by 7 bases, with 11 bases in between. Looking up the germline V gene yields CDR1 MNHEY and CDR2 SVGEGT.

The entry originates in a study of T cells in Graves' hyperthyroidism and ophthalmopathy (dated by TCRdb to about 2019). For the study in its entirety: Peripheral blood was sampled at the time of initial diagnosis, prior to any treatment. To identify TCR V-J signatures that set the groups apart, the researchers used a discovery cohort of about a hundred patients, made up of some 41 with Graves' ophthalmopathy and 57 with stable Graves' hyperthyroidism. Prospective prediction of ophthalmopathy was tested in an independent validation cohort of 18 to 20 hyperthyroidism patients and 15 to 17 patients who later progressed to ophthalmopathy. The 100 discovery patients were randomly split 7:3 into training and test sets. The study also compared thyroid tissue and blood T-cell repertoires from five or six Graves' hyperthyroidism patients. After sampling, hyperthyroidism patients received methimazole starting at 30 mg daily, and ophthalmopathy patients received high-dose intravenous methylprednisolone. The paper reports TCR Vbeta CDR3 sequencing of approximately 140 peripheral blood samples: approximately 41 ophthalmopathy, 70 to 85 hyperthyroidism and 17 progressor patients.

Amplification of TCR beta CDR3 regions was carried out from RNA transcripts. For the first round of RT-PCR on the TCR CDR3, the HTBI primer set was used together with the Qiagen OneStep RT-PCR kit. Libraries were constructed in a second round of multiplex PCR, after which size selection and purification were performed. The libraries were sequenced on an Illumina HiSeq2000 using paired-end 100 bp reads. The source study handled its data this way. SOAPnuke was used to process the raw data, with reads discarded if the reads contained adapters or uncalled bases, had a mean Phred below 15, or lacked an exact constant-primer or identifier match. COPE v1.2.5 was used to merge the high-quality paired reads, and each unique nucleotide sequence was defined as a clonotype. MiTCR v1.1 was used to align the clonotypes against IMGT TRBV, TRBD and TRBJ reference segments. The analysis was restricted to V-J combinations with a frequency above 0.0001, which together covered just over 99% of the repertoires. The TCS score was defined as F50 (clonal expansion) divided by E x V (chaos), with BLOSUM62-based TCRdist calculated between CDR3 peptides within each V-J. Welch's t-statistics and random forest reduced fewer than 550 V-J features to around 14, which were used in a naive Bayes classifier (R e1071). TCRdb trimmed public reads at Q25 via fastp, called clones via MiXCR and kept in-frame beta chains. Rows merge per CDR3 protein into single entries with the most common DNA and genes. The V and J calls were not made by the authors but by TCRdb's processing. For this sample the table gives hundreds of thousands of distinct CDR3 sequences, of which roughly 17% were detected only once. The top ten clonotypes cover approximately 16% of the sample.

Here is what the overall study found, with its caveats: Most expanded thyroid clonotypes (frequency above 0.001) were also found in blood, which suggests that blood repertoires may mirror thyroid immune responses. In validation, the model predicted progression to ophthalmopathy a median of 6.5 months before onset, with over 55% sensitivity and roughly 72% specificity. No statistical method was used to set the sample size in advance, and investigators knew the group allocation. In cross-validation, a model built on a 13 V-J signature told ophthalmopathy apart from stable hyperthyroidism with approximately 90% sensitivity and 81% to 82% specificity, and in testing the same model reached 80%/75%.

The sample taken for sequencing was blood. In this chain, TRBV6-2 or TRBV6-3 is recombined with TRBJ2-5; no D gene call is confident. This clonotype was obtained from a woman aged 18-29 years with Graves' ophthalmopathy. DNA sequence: TGTGCCAGCAGTTACGGACGGAAGGGGACCCAGTACTTC. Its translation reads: CASSYGRKGTQYF.